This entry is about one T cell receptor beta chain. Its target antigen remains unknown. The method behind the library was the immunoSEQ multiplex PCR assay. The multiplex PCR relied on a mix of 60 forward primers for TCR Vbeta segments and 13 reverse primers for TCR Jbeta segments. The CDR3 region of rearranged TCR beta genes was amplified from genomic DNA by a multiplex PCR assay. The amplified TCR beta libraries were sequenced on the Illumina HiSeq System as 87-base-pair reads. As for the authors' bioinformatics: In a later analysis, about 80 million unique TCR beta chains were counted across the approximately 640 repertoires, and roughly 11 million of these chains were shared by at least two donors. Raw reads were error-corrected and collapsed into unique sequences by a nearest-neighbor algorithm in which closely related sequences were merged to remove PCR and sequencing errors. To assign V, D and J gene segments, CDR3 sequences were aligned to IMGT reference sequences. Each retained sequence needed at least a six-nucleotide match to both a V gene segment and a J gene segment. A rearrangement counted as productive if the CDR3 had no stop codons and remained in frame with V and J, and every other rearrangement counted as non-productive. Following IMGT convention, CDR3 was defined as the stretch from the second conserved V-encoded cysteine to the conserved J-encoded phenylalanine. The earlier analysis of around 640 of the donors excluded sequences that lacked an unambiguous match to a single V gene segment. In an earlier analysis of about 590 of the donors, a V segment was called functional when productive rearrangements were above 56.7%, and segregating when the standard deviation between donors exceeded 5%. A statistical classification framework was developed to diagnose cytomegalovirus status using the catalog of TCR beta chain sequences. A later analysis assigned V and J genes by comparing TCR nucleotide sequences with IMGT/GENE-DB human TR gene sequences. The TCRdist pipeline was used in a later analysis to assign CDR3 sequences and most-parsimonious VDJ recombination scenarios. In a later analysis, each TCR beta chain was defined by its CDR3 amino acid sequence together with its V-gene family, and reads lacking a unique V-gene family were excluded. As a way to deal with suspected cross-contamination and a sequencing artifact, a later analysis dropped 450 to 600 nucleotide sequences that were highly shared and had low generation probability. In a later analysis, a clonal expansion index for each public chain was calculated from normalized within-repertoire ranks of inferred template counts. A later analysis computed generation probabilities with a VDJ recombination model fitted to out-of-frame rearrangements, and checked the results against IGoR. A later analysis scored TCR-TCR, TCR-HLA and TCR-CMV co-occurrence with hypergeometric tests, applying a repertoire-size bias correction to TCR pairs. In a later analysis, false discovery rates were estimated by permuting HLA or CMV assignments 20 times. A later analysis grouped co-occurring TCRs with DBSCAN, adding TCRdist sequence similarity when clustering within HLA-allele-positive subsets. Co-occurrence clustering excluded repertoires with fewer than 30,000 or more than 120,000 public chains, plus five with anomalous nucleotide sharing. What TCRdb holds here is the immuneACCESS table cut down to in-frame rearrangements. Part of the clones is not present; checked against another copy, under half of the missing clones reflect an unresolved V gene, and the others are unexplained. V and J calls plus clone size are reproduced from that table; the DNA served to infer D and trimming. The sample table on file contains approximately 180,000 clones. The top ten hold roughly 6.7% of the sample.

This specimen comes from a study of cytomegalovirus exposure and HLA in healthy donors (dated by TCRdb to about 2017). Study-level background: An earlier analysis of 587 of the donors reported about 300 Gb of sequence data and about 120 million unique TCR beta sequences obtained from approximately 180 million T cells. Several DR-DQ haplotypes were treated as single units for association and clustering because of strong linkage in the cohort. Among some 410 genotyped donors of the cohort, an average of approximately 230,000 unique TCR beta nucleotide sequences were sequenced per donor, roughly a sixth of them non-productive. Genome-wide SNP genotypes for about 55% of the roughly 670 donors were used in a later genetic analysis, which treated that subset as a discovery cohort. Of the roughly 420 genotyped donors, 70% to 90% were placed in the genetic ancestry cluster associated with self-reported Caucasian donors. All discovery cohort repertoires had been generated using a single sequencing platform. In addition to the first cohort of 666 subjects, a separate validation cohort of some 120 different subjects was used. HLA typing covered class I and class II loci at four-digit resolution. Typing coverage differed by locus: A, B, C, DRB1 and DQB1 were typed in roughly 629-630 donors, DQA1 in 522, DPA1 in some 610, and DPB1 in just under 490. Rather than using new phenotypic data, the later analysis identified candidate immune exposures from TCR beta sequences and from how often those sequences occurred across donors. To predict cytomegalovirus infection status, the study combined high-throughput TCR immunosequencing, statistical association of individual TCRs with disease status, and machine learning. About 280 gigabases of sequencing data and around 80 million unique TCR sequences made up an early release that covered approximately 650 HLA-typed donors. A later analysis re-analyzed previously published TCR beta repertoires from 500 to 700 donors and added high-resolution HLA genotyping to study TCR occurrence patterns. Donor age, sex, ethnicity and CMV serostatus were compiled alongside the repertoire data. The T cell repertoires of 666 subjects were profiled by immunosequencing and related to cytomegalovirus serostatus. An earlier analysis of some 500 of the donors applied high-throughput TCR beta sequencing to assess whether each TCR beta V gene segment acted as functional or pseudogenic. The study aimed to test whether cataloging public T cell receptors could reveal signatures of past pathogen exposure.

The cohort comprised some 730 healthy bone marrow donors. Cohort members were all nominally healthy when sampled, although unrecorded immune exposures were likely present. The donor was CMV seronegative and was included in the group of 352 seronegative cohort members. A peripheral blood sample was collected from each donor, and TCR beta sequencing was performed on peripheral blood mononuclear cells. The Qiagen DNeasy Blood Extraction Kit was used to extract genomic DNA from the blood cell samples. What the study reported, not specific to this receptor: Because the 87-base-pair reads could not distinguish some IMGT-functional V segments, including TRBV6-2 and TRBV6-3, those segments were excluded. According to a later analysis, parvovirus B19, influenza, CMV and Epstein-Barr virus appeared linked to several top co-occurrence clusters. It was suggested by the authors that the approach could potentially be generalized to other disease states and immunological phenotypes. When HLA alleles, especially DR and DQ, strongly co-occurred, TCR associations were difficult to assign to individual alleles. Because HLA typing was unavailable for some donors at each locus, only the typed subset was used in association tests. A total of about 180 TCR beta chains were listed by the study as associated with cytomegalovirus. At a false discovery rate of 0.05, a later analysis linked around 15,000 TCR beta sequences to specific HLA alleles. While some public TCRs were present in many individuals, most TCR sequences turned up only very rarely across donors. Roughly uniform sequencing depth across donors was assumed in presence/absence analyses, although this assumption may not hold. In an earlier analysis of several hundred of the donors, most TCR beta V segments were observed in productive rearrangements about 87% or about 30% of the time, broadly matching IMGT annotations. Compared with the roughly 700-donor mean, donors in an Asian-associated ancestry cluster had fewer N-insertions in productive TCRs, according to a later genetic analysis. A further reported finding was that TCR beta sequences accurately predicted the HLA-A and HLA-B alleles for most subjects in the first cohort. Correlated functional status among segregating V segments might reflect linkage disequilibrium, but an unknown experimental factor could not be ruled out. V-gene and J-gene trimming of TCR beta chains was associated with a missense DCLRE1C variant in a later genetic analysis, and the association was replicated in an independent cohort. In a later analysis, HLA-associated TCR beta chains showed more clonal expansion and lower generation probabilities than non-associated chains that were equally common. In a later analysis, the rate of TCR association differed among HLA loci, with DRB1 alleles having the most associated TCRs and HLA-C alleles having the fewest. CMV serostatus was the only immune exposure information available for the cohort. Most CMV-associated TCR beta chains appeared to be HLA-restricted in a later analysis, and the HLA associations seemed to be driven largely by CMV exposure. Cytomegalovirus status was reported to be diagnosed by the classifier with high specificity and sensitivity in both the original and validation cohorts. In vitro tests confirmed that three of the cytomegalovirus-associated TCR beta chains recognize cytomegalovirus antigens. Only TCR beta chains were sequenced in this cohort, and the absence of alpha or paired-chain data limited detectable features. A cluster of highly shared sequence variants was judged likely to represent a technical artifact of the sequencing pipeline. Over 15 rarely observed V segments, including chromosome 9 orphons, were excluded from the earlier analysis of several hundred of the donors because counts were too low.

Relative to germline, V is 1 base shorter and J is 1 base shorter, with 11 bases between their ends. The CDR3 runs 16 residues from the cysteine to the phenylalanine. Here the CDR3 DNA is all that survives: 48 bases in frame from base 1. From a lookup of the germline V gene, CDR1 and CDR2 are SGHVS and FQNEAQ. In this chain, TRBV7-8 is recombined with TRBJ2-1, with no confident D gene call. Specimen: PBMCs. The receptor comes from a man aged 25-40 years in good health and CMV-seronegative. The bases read TGTGCCAGCAGCTTAGGTGCCGGGTTTTCCTACAATGAGCAGTTCTTC. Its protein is CASSLGAGFSYNEQFF.